This TCR beta chain stems from a study of T cell changes during pregnancy in multiple sclerosis. Repertoires were generated with immunoSEQ multiplex PCR, while TCRdb's copy carries only in-frame clones and drops some. Among roughly 100,000 clones, 92% were seen once, and the ten largest hold approximately 1.5%. A single count supports this clone. This CDR3 has 13 amino acids. Deletions cut 2 bases from V and 5 bases from J, with 9 bases between. In germline, CDR1 is SEHNR, CDR2 FQNEAQ (reference sequence). The V gene is TRBV7-9, the J gene TRBJ1-1, with a possible D match to TRBD1 (6 bases). The sequence came from a female donor with multiple sclerosis, enrolled in a pregnancy study. This specimen consisted of peripheral blood, obtained after pregnancy. The CDR3 reads CASSLLQGTEAFF. CDR3 nucleotide sequence: TGTGCCAGCAGCTTACTACAGGGTACTGAAGCTTTCTTT.